Below are 11 T cell receptor beta chains sequenced from a single sample in a study of shared clonotypes between healthy human individuals. Assay: immunoSEQ multiplex PCR; the TCRdb copy retains only in-frame clones and omits some. The sample lists 2,500,000 or so clones, under 95% seen once, with approximately 0.35% in the top ten. Sequences were obtained from naive CD4+ T cells from PBMCs. Stated subset: CD45RA+ positively selected. Receptor source: a man aged 18 to 35 in good health. Some clones in this sample may be carry-over from other donors' samples.

The V and J genes are TRBV9 and TRBJ2-7; 8 bases align to TRBD2. V gave up 0 bases and J gave up 2 bases; unmatched junction bases: 4. The germline gives CDR1 SGDLS, CDR2 YYNGEE. The CDR3 totals 15 residues. The CDR3 sequence: CASSVEAGGTYEQYF. The CDR3 DNA is TGTGCCAGCAGCGTAGAGGCGGGAGGTACCTACGAGCAGTACTTC.

The gene calls are TRBV5-1 and TRBJ2-7, with TRBD1 matching over 7 bases. The CDR3 covers 14 residues. Germline CDR1 SGHRS, CDR2 YFSETQ. V lost 7 bases, J lost 0 bases, and 7 bases stayed unmatched. CDR3 DNA sequence: TGCGCCAGCCACTCACAGGGGAGCTCCTACGAGCAGTACTTC. It is translated as CASHSQGSSYEQYF.

This clone has just a few counts. Other DNA sequences from this sample encode an identical CDR3 as well. The chain combines TRBV18 with TRBJ2-1; D may be TRBD1 or TRBD2 (5 bases each). CDR1 and CDR2 from the germline V gene are KGHSH and LQKENI. The CDR3 length is 13 residues. V lost 3 bases, J lost 6 bases, and 9 bases lay in between. DNA of the CDR3: TGTGCCAGCTCACCCCCGGGGCGCAATGAGCAGTTCTTC. Translation: CASSPPGRNEQFF.

The genes are TRBV18 and TRBJ1-6; TRBD1 agrees at 7 bases. CDR3 length: 15 residues. The V gene end was trimmed by 6 bases and the J gene end by 7 bases; junction bases not matched to a gene: 9. CDR1 KGHSH and CDR2 LQKENI come from the germline V gene. CDR3 nucleotides: TGTGCCAGCTCCCTAGACAGGGTTTGGAATTCACCCCTCCACTTT. Translating gives CASSLDRVWNSPLHF.

This chain connects TRBV5-1 to TRBJ1-6, with a weak D call TRBD1 (5 bases). Trimming took 0 bases from V and 10 from J, leaving 8 bases between them. CDR3 length: 13 residues. Germline V gene lookup returns CDR1 SGHRS and CDR2 YFSETQ. CDR3 nucleotide sequence: TGCGCCAGCAGCTTGGCACAGGACTCACCCCTCCACTTT. Translation gives CASSLAQDSPLHF.

A word on this clone: Other nucleotide sequences in the sample specify the same CDR3. The chain couples TRBV28 to TRBJ2-2; D is perhaps TRBD2 (6 bases). V lost 3 bases to trimming and J lost 5 bases, with 7 bases between them. CDR3 size: 13 residues. Germline V lookup: CDR1 MDHEN, CDR2 SYDVKM. This CDR3 is CASSLGTTGELFF. In DNA form, the CDR3 reads TGTGCCAGCAGTTTGGGGACTACCGGGGAGCTGTTTTTT.

This chain connects TRBV15 to TRBJ2-1, with 12 bases matching TRBD2. The V gene's germline CDR1 is LNHNV and CDR2 YYDKDF (reference sequence). Trimming took 0 bases from V and 8 from J; bases not matched to a gene: 5. The CDR3 extends over 16 amino acids. The CDR3 region has the DNA TGTGCCACCAGCAGAGATGGGAGACTAGCGGGAGATGAGCAGTTCTTC. It encodes CATSRDGRLAGDEQFF.

This sequence joins TRBV4-2 and TRBJ2-1, with D tentatively TRBD2 (6 bases). Trimming cost V 7 bases and J 1 base, with 14 bases left between them. Germline CDR1 is LGHNA and CDR2 is YNFKEQ. The CDR3 is 15 amino acids. DNA of the CDR3: TGTGCCAGCAACCCCGAGGAGGGTTCCTACAATGAGCAGTTCTTC. Protein product: CASNPEEGSYNEQFF.

This clone was counted only a few times. V and J are TRBV19 and TRBJ2-2; 8 nucleotides line up with TRBD1. The germline V gene encodes CDR1 LNHDA and CDR2 SQIVND (reference sequence). The CDR3 consists of 16 residues. Losses at the gene ends were 8 bases for V and 0 bases for J; bases not matched to a gene: 8. The CDR3 sequence: CASRQGRNANTGELFF. The DNA for the CDR3 is TGTGCCAGTCGACAGGGGAGAAACGCGAACACCGGGGAGCTGTTTTTT.

This clone was seen only once. The rearrangement links TRBV5-8 to TRBJ2-1, with TRBD1 matching 10 bases. The CDR3 is made up of 15 amino acids. The germline V gene has CDR1 SGHTS and CDR2 YDEGEE. The J segment lost 4 bases and the V segment lost 3 bases, leaving 4 bases of the junction unmatched. CDR3 region: CASSSEGQGYNEQFF. DNA of the CDR3: TGTGCCAGCAGCTCCGAGGGACAGGGGTACAATGAGCAGTTCTTC.

Here the CDR3 reads CASSSKQFKNTEAFF. CDR3 in DNA: TGTGCCAGCAGCTCAAAACAATTCAAGAACACTGAAGCTTTCTTT. This rearrangement joins TRBV7-9 to TRBJ1-1; the D is unclear. Trimming took 4 bases from V and 1 from J, leaving 13 bases between them. Germline V gene lookup returns CDR1 SEHNR and CDR2 FQNEAQ (reference sequence). This CDR3 is built from 15 residues.